This T cell receptor beta chain was profiled in a study of T cells in Graves' hyperthyroidism and ophthalmopathy. Study-level information: Pretreatment peripheral blood was obtained at initial diagnosis.

The CDR3 contains 15 residues. V was pared by 1 base and J by 4 bases, with 16 bases between. Germline CDR1 reads SQVTM; CDR2 reads ANQGSEA. Amplified TCR beta CDR3 regions derived from RNA transcripts. The HTBI primer set was used in a first-round RT-PCR of the TCR CDR3. Each CDR3 protein gets one entry after TCRdb re-called the multiplex PCR reads with MiXCR. The repertoire includes 650,000 to 850,000 distinct CDR3 sequences, 18% of them detected once, and 16% sits in the top ten. This clonotype was observed a handful of times. J is TRBJ1-2 and V is TRBV29-1; tentatively, D is TRBD1 (6 bases). The source of this sequence is a woman aged 45-65 years with Graves' hyperthyroidism that later progressed to Graves' ophthalmopathy. The material sequenced was blood. The CDR3 bases are TGCAGCGTTGAAGGTTTGCAGGGGTGGACCTATGGCTACACCTTC. This sequence encodes CSVEGLQGWTYGYTF.